Each of the 5 T cell receptor beta chains below was sequenced from the same sample in a study of beta chain features in type 1 diabetes. The study reverse transcribed the entire isolated RNA, so it sequenced expressed TCRB transcripts. Sequencing used immunoSEQ multiplex PCR; TCRdb keeps in-frame clones, though not all of them. Of 400,000 to 500,000 clones listed, about 15% are singletons. Sequences were obtained from naive CD4+ T cells from blood. Every receptor here comes from a man under 40 in good health.

The chain carries TRBV5-1 and TRBJ2-2; D is unresolved. The ends were cut back, 0 bases at V and 2 bases at J, with 8 bases in the middle. Germline V gene lookup returns CDR1 SGHRS and CDR2 YFSETQ. This CDR3 contains 15 residues. The CDR3, as DNA: TGCGCCAGCAGCTTGGAGTCTCGTAACACCGGGGAGCTGTTTTTT. This sequence encodes CASSLESRNTGELFF.

The chain has TRBV18 and TRBJ2-7, with D perhaps matching TRBD1 (5 bases). Per the germline V gene, CDR1 is KGHSH and CDR2 is LQKENI. This CDR3 comprises 16 residues. V was shortened by 2 bases and J by 0 bases, with 14 bases between the two germline ends. CDR3 nucleotides: TGTGCCAGCTCACCAATGGGGCTGCCGAGCTCCTACGAGCAGTACTTC. Its translation: CASSPMGLPSSYEQYF. The full variable domain, with the rest looked up from reference TRBV18 and TRBJ2-7, is NAGVMQNPRHLVRRRGQEARLRCSPMKGHSHVYWYRQLPEEGLKFMVYLQKENIIDESGMPKERFSAEFPKEGPSILRIQQVVRGDSAAYFCASSPMGLPSSYEQYFGPGTRLTVT.

The V call is TRBV18, the J call TRBJ2-1, with 9 bases identical to TRBD2. Germline V gene lookup returns CDR1 KGHSH and CDR2 LQKENI. V lost 6 bases, J lost 5 bases, and 20 bases stayed unmatched. The CDR3 runs 19 residues. CDR3 DNA: TGTGCCAGCTCCCCTGCGATTTCTCCGACAGCGGGGGGTAACAATGAGCAGTTCTTC. It encodes CASSPAISPTAGGNNEQFF. The full variable domain, with the rest looked up from reference TRBV18 and TRBJ2-1, is NAGVMQNPRHLVRRRGQEARLRCSPMKGHSHVYWYRQLPEEGLKFMVYLQKENIIDESGMPKERFSAEFPKEGPSILRIQQVVRGDSAAYFCASSPAISPTAGGNNEQFFGPGTRLTVL.

This clone was detected only once. This rearrangement joins TRBV5-1 to TRBJ2-7; tentatively, D is TRBD1 (5 bases). Germline lookup yields CDR1 SGHRS and CDR2 YFSETQ. This CDR3 comprises 14 residues. Trimming left V 1 base short and J 2 bases short, with 10 bases between. In nucleotides, the CDR3 is TGCGCCAGCAGCTTGCCAGGGTTGACCTACGAGCAGTACTTC. As protein: CASSLPGLTYEQYF. Based on the CDR3 plus reference TRBV5-1 and TRBJ2-7, the full variable domain is KAGVTQTPRYLIKTRGQQVTLSCSPISGHRSVSWYQQTPGQGLQFLFEYFSETQRNKGNFPGRFSGRQFSNSRSEMNVSTLELGDSALYLCASSLPGLTYEQYFGPGTRLTVT.

This clone was counted a few times. J is TRBJ2-3 and V is TRBV5-1; the D gene could be TRBD1 or TRBD2 (5 bases each). The CDR3 extends over 14 amino acids. Germline-derived CDR1 and CDR2 are SGHRS and YFSETQ. Trimming removed 3 bases at V and 2 bases at J, with 10 bases between. This chain's CDR3 is CASSSGRPTDTQYF. The DNA of the CDR3 is TGCGCCAGCAGCTCGGGGCGTCCCACAGATACGCAGTATTTT.